The 23 T cell receptor beta chains reported below all come from one sample, sequenced in a study of CD8 T cells in Susac syndrome. RNA, at about 0.45 to 1 ug, was reverse transcribed with random hexamers. TCRdb fed the immunoSEQ multiplex PCR reads into MiXCR, producing one record per CDR3 protein. The table records 120,000 to 150,000 distinct CDR3 sequences, roughly 94% of them present only once. What was sequenced was CD4+ T cells from PBMCs. The source is a human donor in good health.

This sequence joins TRBV19 and TRBJ2-5, with 8 bases lining up with TRBD2. The CDR3 spans 17 residues. Germline V gene data show CDR1 as LNHDA and CDR2 as SQIVND (reference sequence). V was clipped by 6 bases and J by 5 bases; unmatched bases: 17. Here the CDR3 reads CASRSALAGTLDETQYF. CDR3 sequence (DNA): TGTGCCAGTAGAAGTGCCCTAGCGGGCACCCTTGACGAGACCCAGTACTTC.

CDR3 in amino acids: CASSSPGGPSDTQYF. DNA for the CDR3: TGTGCCAGCAGTTCCCCAGGGGGCCCCTCAGATACGCAGTATTTT. The chain carries TRBV6-5 and TRBJ2-3; 8 positions match TRBD1. The V gene's germline CDR1 is MNHEY and CDR2 SVGAGI. With 4 bases clipped from V and 4 bases from J, the junction kept 7 bases outside the gene matches. The CDR3 is 15 amino acids.

The rearrangement joins TRBV20-1 to TRBJ2-7; tentative D call: TRBD2 (5 bases). Germline V gene data show CDR1 as DFQATT and CDR2 as SNEGSKA (reference sequence). Trimming stripped 7 bases from V and 4 bases from J, with 11 bases between. This CDR3 is 11 amino acids long. In nucleotides, the CDR3 is TGCAGTGACCCGGGGTCTTACGAGCAGTACTTC. This gives the protein CSDPGSYEQYF.

This rearrangement joins TRBV28 to TRBJ2-7; D gene uncertain. Germline loops: CDR1 MDHEN, CDR2 SYDVKM. The CDR3 has 12 residues. With 5 bases removed from V and 4 bases from J, the gap between germline ends came to 9 bases. The DNA of the CDR3 is TGTGCCAGCAGTCCCCAAACATACGAGCAGTACTTC. As protein: CASSPQTYEQYF.

The CDR3 is CASSLGGTF. The CDR3 nucleotides are TGTGCCAGCAGCCTAGGAGGTACCTTC. The genes are TRBV7-9 and TRBJ1-2; D ambiguous. The CDR3 loop spans 9 amino acids. V lost 5 bases, J lost 14 bases, and 9 bases lay in between. Per the germline V gene, CDR1 is SEHNR and CDR2 is FQNEAQ (reference sequence).

This chain joins TRBV5-1 and TRBJ2-7; D might be TRBD2 (6 bases). The germline V gene encodes CDR1 SGHRS and CDR2 YFSETQ. Trimming left V 0 bases short and J 0 bases short, with 10 bases between. This CDR3 is built from 15 residues. CDR3: CASSLGASDSYEQYF. CDR3 bases: TGCGCCAGCAGCTTGGGGGCTAGCGACTCCTACGAGCAGTACTTC.

The chain recombines TRBV7-2 with TRBJ2-7; D not resolved. V was pared by 2 bases and J by 7 bases, with 12 bases between. The CDR3 covers 13 residues. CDR1 and CDR2 (germline): SGHTA, FQGNSA. The CDR3 sequence: CASSLWLVGEQYF. The DNA for the CDR3 is TGTGCCAGCAGCTTATGGCTAGTTGGGGAGCAGTACTTC.

This chain joins TRBV3-1 and TRBJ2-7; D is unclear. Between the trimmed V and J ends, which lost 4 bases and 1 base, there was a span of 8 bases. This CDR3 contains 13 residues. Germline CDR1 reads LGHDT; CDR2 reads YNNKEL (reference sequence). CDR3 sequence: CASSLPTSYEQYF. For the CDR3, the DNA is TGTGCCAGCAGCCTTCCCACTTCCTACGAGCAGTACTTC.

The chain uses TRBV28 and TRBJ2-7; D possibly corresponds to TRBD1 (6 bases). Deletions cut 4 bases from V and 2 bases from J, with 12 bases between. Germline V lookup: CDR1 MDHEN, CDR2 SYDVKM. CDR3 length equals 14 residues. In nucleotides, the CDR3 is TGTGCCAGCAGTTCAGGGGCAGTTACCTACGAGCAGTACTTC. Translation gives CASSSGAVTYEQYF.

This chain uses TRBV5-1 with TRBJ2-7, with 7 bases matching TRBD1. The V gene end was trimmed by 2 bases and the J gene end by 2 bases; junction bases not matched to a gene: 7. Germline loops: CDR1 SGHRS, CDR2 YFSETQ. The CDR3 spans 15 residues. The CDR3 DNA reads as TGCGCCAGCAGCTTTCAGAGACAGGGTCCCTACGAGCAGTACTTC. Translating it yields CASSFQRQGPYEQYF.

The chain carries TRBV12-3 or TRBV12-4 and TRBJ1-2; D gene uncertain. This CDR3 region has 12 residues. Trimming cost V 5 bases and J 8 bases, with 12 bases left between them. CDR3 residues: CASSNLLGGYTF. In DNA, the CDR3 is TGTGCCAGCAGTAACCTACTGGGGGGCTACACCTTC.

The rearrangement uses TRBV28 and TRBJ2-3; TRBD1 agrees at 9 bases. Germline CDR1 MDHEN, CDR2 SYDVKM. V lost 6 bases, J lost 4 bases, and 14 bases stayed unmatched. This CDR3 comprises 17 residues. In DNA, the CDR3 is TGTGCCAGCAGAAACCTCGTCGGACAGGGGTCCCCAGATACGCAGTATTTT. Translation: CASRNLVGQGSPDTQYF.

The genes are TRBV6-2 or TRBV6-3 and TRBJ1-1, with D unresolved. The CDR3 consists of 12 residues. Germline-derived CDR1 and CDR2 are MNHEY and SVGEGT. The V gene lost 5 bases and the J gene lost 5 bases, with 9 bases spanning the gap. The CDR3 DNA follows: TGTGCCAGCAGTGAAATGTGGACTGAAGCTTTCTTT. Its translation is CASSEMWTEAFF.

The chain has TRBV2 and TRBJ2-5; D is uncertain. Germline V CDR1 and CDR2: SNHLY, FYNNEI. V shed 2 bases and J shed 5 bases, with 12 bases lying between them. The CDR3 consists of 14 residues. The CDR3 bases are TGTGCCAGCAGTGAACGGAGCTATCTTGAGACCCAGTACTTC. This encodes CASSERSYLETQYF.

The chain uses TRBV3-1 and TRBJ2-7, with TRBD2 matching over 9 bases. Germline CDR1 is LGHDT and CDR2 is YNNKEL (reference sequence). CDR3 length: 19 residues. The junction had 15 bases not matched to a gene; V was cut back by 1 base and J by 2 bases. CDR3 DNA: TGTGCCAGCAGCCAAGCACATATGGGAAGGGGGACTAGCCCCTACGAGCAGTACTTC. This sequence encodes CASSQAHMGRGTSPYEQYF.

The chain couples TRBV5-1 to TRBJ2-3, with D possibly matching TRBD2 (6 bases). Germline CDR1 and CDR2: SGHRS and YFSETQ. The V end lost 8 bases, the J end lost 0 bases, and 13 bases lay between the germline ends. The CDR3 runs to 14 residues. The CDR3 protein is CASQSGQSTDTQYF. The DNA for the CDR3 is TGCGCCAGTCAAAGCGGGCAAAGCACAGATACGCAGTATTTT.

For the CDR3, the DNA is TGTGCCAGCAGTTTAAGGACAGGGGATGTGAATTCACCCCTCCACTTT. This sequence encodes CASSLRTGDVNSPLHF. This chain uses TRBV27 with TRBJ1-6; 9 bases are a match to TRBD1. V lost 2 bases, J lost 7 bases, and 6 bases stayed unmatched. CDR3 size: 16 residues. The germline CDR1 and CDR2 sequences are MNHEY and SMNVEV (reference sequence).

The count of this clonotype is one. The chain combines TRBV7-9 with TRBJ1-1; 7 positions agree with TRBD1. The CDR3 consists of 13 residues. Per germline, CDR1 SEHNR and CDR2 FQNEAQ (reference sequence). J was trimmed by 5 bases and V by 5 bases; bases with no gene match: 5. The CDR3 sequence: CASSLQGWTEAFF. In DNA form, the CDR3 reads TGTGCCAGCAGCCTACAGGGGTGGACTGAAGCTTTCTTT.

The rearrangement uses TRBV2 and TRBJ1-2; 8 bases line up with TRBD1. Looked up from germline, CDR1 is SNHLY and CDR2 is FYNNEI. V gave up 5 bases and J gave up 4 bases; unmatched junction bases: 9. This CDR3 is 15 amino acids long. CDR3 in amino acids: CASSIGTGKTYGYTF. DNA of the CDR3: TGTGCCAGCAGTATTGGGACAGGCAAAACCTATGGCTACACCTTC. The full variable domain, its missing parts supplied by reference TRBV2 and TRBJ1-2, is EPEVTQTPSHQVTQMGQEVILRCVPISNHLYFYWYRQILGQKVEFLVSFYNNEISEKSEIFDDQFSVERPDGSNFTLKIRSTKLEDSAMYFCASSIGTGKTYGYTFGSGTRLTVV.

The genes are TRBV15 and TRBJ2-5; possibly TRBD1 for D (6 bases). The length of the CDR3 is 15 residues. V was trimmed by 0 bases and J by 5 bases, leaving 13 bases between them. Per germline, CDR1 LNHNV and CDR2 YYDKDF (reference sequence). The CDR3 DNA reads TGTGCCACCAGCAGAGATTTAGGGGGACGGGAGACCCAGTACTTC. This sequence encodes CATSRDLGGRETQYF.

This rearrangement joins TRBV12-5 to TRBJ2-3; TRBD2 matches 8 bases. Germline V lookup: CDR1 LGHNT, CDR2 FRNRAP. The CDR3 runs 15 residues. The V and J ends lost 6 bases and 2 bases, in that order; junction bases with no gene match: 7. The CDR3 nucleotides are TGTGCTAGTGGCCCAGATAGCGGGACCACAGATACGCAGTATTTT. Residues: CASGPDSGTTDTQYF.

The chain carries TRBV6-1 and TRBJ2-7; 7 bases line up with TRBD1. In germline, CDR1 is MNHNS, CDR2 SASEGT. The CDR3 runs to 14 residues. The junction had 7 bases not matched to a gene; V was cut back by 6 bases and J by 2 bases. Written as DNA, the CDR3 is TGTGCCAGCAGAGGGACAGTCCGCCCCTACGAGCAGTACTTC. Its translation: CASRGTVRPYEQYF.

This clonotype was seen just once. A read error may account for a junction end that differs from germline. The chain uses TRBV19 and TRBJ2-1; TRBD2 matches 11 bases. CDR3 length: 15 amino acids. Germline CDR1 LNHDA, CDR2 SQIVND (reference sequence). This CDR3 is CASSIAGGQYNEQFF. The CDR3 nucleotides read TGTGCCAGTAGCATAGCGGGAGGGCAATACAATGAGCAGTTCTTC.